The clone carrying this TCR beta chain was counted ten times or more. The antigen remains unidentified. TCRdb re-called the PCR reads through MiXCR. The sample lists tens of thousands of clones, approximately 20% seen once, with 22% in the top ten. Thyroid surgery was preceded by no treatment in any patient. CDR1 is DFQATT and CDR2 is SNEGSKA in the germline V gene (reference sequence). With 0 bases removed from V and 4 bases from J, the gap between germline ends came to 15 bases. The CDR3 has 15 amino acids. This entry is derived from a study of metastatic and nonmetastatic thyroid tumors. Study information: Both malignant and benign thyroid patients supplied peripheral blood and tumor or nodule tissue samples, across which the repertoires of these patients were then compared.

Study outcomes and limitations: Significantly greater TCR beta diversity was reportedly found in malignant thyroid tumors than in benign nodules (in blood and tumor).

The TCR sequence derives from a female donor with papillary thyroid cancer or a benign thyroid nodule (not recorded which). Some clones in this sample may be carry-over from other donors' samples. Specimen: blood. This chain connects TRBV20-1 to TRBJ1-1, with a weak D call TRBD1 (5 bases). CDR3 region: CSARDPRGVGTEAFF. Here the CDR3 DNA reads TGCAGTGCTAGAGATCCCCGAGGGGTGGGCACTGAAGCTTTCTTT.